The T cell receptor beta chain under discussion was sequenced for a study of cytomegalovirus exposure and HLA in healthy donors. There are 16 residues in the CDR3. The germline V gene encodes CDR1 SEHNR and CDR2 FQNEAQ (reference sequence). V was clipped by 1 base and J by 0 bases, with 11 bases between them. The repertoire was sequenced with immunoSEQ multiplex PCR; TCRdb's copy has only in-frame clones and lacks some. This table holds about 180,000 clones, roughly 86% found once. This clone was found once. The rearrangement joins TRBV7-9 to TRBJ2-3; weak D call: TRBD2 (5 bases). This TCR was sampled from a young man in good health and CMV-seropositive. The source material was PBMCs. The CDR3 sequence is CASSLGRTSSTDTQYF. The CDR3 DNA sequence: TGTGCCAGCAGCTTAGGGCGAACTAGTAGCACAGATACGCAGTATTTT.